This TCR beta chain was observed in a study of vaccination effects on CD4 cells after COVID-19 (dated by TCRdb to between 2021 and 2024). In the study overall: Across the study, the median time from the second dose to post-vaccine sampling was 72 days (range 14 to 241). SARS-CoV-2 spike-specific CD4+ TCR repertoires were compared before and after mRNA vaccination in COVID-19 convalescent patients and in infection-naive vaccine recipients. Altogether, 10 COVID-19 convalescent patients and a handful of SARS-CoV-2-naive healthy vaccine recipients made up the full study. In the study, cultures from other donors were sequenced using the Oncomine TCR Beta short-read assay on an Illumina iSeq 100.

In the ViraFEST assay, PBMC were stimulated with viral peptide pools, and antigen-specific CD4+ T cell clonotypes were then identified by expansion using TCR sequencing. After 10 to 11 days of culture, CD4+ T cells were isolated with the EasySep CD4+ T cell isolation kit. Each participant got two doses of an mRNA SARS-CoV-2 vaccine, either BNT162b2 or mRNA-1273. None of the healthy vaccine recipients had a prior SARS-CoV-2 infection, which was confirmed by nucleocapsid antibody tests that came back negative both before and after vaccination. A few million PBMC per well were cultured in IMDM with about 4.8% human AB serum, 7.5 to 10 IU/ml IL-2 and gentamicin, plus 10 ug/ml peptides. Half of the culture medium was replaced with fresh IL-2-containing medium on days 3 and 7. Unless otherwise noted, each peptide stimulation condition was cultured in triplicate wells. PBMC were separated from whole blood using Ficoll-Paque Plus gradient centrifugation and were then either cryopreserved at -140C or used fresh. Overlapping peptide pools spanned the spike proteins of SARS-CoV-2 and the common cold coronaviruses HCoV-NL63, HCoV-OC43 and HCoV-229E. The QIAamp micro DNA kit was used to extract genomic DNA from the cultured CD4+ T cells.

As for this clone: There is no known antigen for this receptor. No base qualities exist here, and no much larger clone lies one base off it.

Library preparation used the immunoSEQ multiplex PCR assay. DNA from the cultured, isolated CD4+ T cells was subjected to TCR beta CDR3 sequencing. The paper's processing steps were these. Non-productive TCR sequences were discarded, and reads were trimmed to the CDR3 region, with only CDR3s of 7 or more amino acids retained. Antigen-specific clonotypes were identified using the MANAFEST web app by comparison of expansion in peptide wells against reference cultures. To count as positive, a clone had to show expansion at FDR<0.05 compared with the reference and with all other wells, an odds ratio above 5, and a frequency above 0.1% in two replicate wells. A clonotype was called cross-reactive if it was significantly expanded both in SARS-CoV-2 spike wells and in at least one common cold coronavirus spike condition. CDR3 similarity was assessed by Levenshtein distance using the stringdist R package, and unrooted trees were constructed with ape in R 3.6.1. The clones in this table, taken by TCRdb from immuneACCESS, are in-frame only. Not every clone is retained; where verified, under half of the shortfall comes from an unresolved V gene, and the cause of the rest is unknown. V and J calls and clone size are those listed in that table; D and trimming were worked out from the DNA. This sample has tens of thousands of clones in its table, and 81% of those were observed once. The ten largest account for 5.6% of the sample.

General conclusions and limits of the study: The study was limited by a small number of convalescent patients and lacked early post-infection timepoints. Both infection-induced and vaccine-induced clones contracted markedly at late post-vaccination timepoints, which is consistent with waning T cell responses. Among healthy vaccine recipients, nearly all vaccine-induced clones were SARS-CoV-2 mono-reactive, and only 1 of 255 was cross-reactive with common cold coronaviruses.

At the junction V is shortened by 8 bases and J by 9 bases, with 23 bases in between. CDR1 is given as MNHEY and CDR2 as SMNVEV, both from the germline V gene (reference sequence). The CDR3 runs 16 residues from the cysteine to the phenylalanine. Only CDR3 DNA is held: 48 bases, read in frame from base 1. The receptor was isolated from a human donor who received a COVID-19 vaccine. Some clones in this sample may be carry-over from other donors' samples. The receptor chain draws on TRBV27 and TRBJ1-6; matching of 5 bases hints at TRBD1 as the D gene. The material sequenced was CD4+ T cells from PBMCs cultured with SARS-CoV-2 spike peptides, taken after COVID-19 vaccination. Sample cell subset or site, as interpreted from the label and publication: SARS-CoV-2 spike overlapping peptide pool stimulation. The CDR3 here reads CASGSTQRGSGSPLHF. The DNA is TGTGCCAGCGGCTCCACCCAAAGGGGTTCGGGTTCACCCCTCCACTTT.